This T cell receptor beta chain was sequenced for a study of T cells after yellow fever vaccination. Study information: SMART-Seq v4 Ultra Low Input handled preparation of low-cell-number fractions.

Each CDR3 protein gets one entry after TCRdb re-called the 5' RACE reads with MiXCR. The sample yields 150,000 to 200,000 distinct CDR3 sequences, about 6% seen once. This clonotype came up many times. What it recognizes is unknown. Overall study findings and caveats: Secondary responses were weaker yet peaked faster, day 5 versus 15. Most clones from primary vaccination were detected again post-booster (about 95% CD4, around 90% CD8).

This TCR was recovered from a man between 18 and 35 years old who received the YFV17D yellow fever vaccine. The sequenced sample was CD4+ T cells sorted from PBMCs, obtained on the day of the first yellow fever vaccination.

In DNA, the CDR3 is TGCAGTGGACAGGGAGATAGCAATCAGCCCCAGCATTTT. Translated: CSGQGDSNQPQHF. The V and J genes are TRBV20-1 and TRBJ1-5; 7 bases match TRBD1. Losses at the gene ends were 7 bases for V and 0 bases for J; bases not matched to a gene: 3. Germline V gene data show CDR1 as DFQATT and CDR2 as SNEGSKA (reference sequence). The CDR3 runs to 13 residues.